This T cell receptor (beta chain) was sequenced during a study of regulatory T cells in long-lasting Graves disease. Study findings and constraints: Newly diagnosed patients shared more than 750 public clonotypes; persistent patients shared about 2,700. Thyroid tissue went unstudied; only peripheral blood was examined. Persistent Graves' patients possessed reduced TCR diversity relative to recently diagnosed ones.

TCR beta libraries were built with iRepertoire HTBI primers and Arm-PCR of CDR3 regions. MiXCR, run by TCRdb on the multiplex PCR reads, gives a single entry per CDR3 protein. The table lists roughly 300,000 distinct CDR3 sequences, roughly 21% of them singletons. Time point noted: persistent/refractory GD, antithyroid drugs over 5 years with positive TRAb. From RNA extracted from PBMCs, the TCR library was made. Patients of an endocrinology department in Xi'an, China, were included. Turning to this clonotype: Its antigen is unknown.

The germline V and J ends were trimmed by 5 bases and 2 bases, with 7 bases remaining between them. The CDR3 runs to 13 residues. Germline CDR1 is MNHEY and CDR2 is SVGEGT. The sample consisted of peripheral blood mononuclear cells (PBMCs), taken when the disease was refractory, from a patient treated with antithyroid drugs. The chain carries TRBV6-2 or TRBV6-3 and TRBJ2-1, with unresolved D. The sequence derives from a female donor with Graves disease. The CDR3 here is CASSDTAYNEQFF. The CDR3 DNA reads as TGTGCCAGCAGTGATACGGCCTACAATGAGCAGTTCTTC.